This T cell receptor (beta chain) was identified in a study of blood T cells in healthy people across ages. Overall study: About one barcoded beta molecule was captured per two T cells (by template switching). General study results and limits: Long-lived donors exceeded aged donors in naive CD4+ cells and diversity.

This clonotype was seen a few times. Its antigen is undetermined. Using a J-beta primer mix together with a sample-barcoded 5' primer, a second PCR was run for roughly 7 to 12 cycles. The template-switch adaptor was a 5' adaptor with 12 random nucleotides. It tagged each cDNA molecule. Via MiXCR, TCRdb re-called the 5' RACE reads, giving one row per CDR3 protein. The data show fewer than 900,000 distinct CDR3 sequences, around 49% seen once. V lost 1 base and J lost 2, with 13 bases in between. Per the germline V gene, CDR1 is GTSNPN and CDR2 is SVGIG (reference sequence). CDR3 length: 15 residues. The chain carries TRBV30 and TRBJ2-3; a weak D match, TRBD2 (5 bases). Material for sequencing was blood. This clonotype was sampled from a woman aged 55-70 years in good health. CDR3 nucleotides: TGTGCCTGGAGTGCCTCTAGCAGGAACACAGATACGCAGTATTTT. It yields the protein CAWSASSRNTDTQYF.